This TCR beta chain was recovered during a study of identical twins. Findings and limits, study-wide: For out-of-frame beta sequences, excess twin sharing was weaker. Zero-insertion analyses were open to partial confounding by invariant MAIT and iNKT cells.

In its sample, this clonotype was seen many times. Its antigen remains unidentified. TCRdb processed the 5' RACE reads anew with MiXCR; each CDR3 protein has one entry. The sample has over 250,000 distinct CDR3 sequences, roughly 10% seen once. These data are also associated with another study on yellow fever vaccine responses in identical twins.

This receptor was identified in a woman between 18 and 30 years old in good health. The sequencing input was CD8+ T cells sorted from blood.

The CDR3 region is CASGPGGAADTQYF. In DNA, the CDR3 is TGTGCTAGTGGGCCTGGGGGGGCCGCGGATACGCAGTATTTT. The V gene is TRBV12-5, the J gene TRBJ2-3; D is possibly TRBD2 (7 bases). The V gene lost 6 bases and the J gene lost 6 bases, with 16 bases spanning the gap. The CDR3 has 14 residues. Germline V lookup: CDR1 LGHNT, CDR2 FRNRAP. The variable domain in full, completed from reference TRBV12-5 and TRBJ2-3, reads DARVTQTPRHKVTEMGQEVTMRCQPILGHNTVFWYRQTMMQGLELLAYFRNRAPLDDSGMPKDRFSAEMPDATLATLKIQPSEPRDSAVYFCASGPGGAADTQYFGPGTRLTVL.